The rows below give T cell receptor beta chains drawn from one sample of a study of blood T cell repertoires in COVID-19. Libraries were prepared by immunoSEQ multiplex PCR; TCRdb keeps only in-frame clonotypes and omits some of them. The data show roughly 230,000 clones, with around 84% seen just once and 6.6% held by the top ten. Sequenced: PBMCs or T cells enriched from blood (not recorded which). The source of these receptors is a woman aged 45-65 years who had been exposed to COVID-19. Each CDR3 is given with its conserved first and last residue. Each record gives: CDR3 protein, CDR3 DNA, clone size, D gene, J gene, V gene. A D gene is named only where the DNA matches it firmly. Clone size is given for some rows only: seen once, a few or many times, or a class if the clone is expanded.

cdr3_aa: CASSLPGNTIYF
cdr3_nt: TGTGCCAGCAGCCTCCCCGGGAACACCATATATTTT
clone_size: -
d_call: -
j_call: TRBJ1-3
v_call: TRBV11-2

cdr3_aa: CASSVQGYGYTF
cdr3_nt: TGTGCCAGCAGTGTACAGGGGTATGGCTACACCTTC
clone_size: few
d_call: TRBD1
j_call: TRBJ1-2
v_call: TRBV2

cdr3_aa: CARSLYRGGYGYTF
cdr3_nt: TGTGCCAGAAGCCTATACAGGGGGGGATATGGCTACACCTTC
clone_size: -
d_call: TRBD1
j_call: TRBJ1-2
v_call: TRBV5-3

cdr3_aa: CASSGAGGLTGELFF
cdr3_nt: TGTGCCAGCAGTGGGGCAGGGGGCCTCACCGGGGAGCTGTTTTTT
clone_size: once
d_call: TRBD1
j_call: TRBJ2-2
v_call: TRBV2

cdr3_aa: CASSPDGSTGELFF
cdr3_nt: TGTGCCAGCAGCCCTGACGGGAGCACCGGGGAGCTGTTTTTT
clone_size: -
d_call: -
j_call: TRBJ2-2
v_call: TRBV11-2

cdr3_aa: CASSGSGGGLGTDTQYF
cdr3_nt: TGTGCCAGCAGTGGTAGTGGGGGGGGCCTGGGAACAGATACGCAGTATTTT
clone_size: -
d_call: -
j_call: TRBJ2-3
v_call: TRBV2

cdr3_aa: CASSINREPGPDTQYF
cdr3_nt: TGTGCCAGTAGTATAAACAGGGAACCCGGTCCAGATACGCAGTATTTT
clone_size: -
d_call: -
j_call: TRBJ2-3
v_call: TRBV19

cdr3_aa: CASRTSGQETQYF
cdr3_nt: TGCGCCAGCCGGACTAGCGGACAAGAGACCCAGTACTTC
clone_size: -
d_call: TRBD2
j_call: TRBJ2-5
v_call: TRBV5-1

cdr3_aa: CASSLSGHPQETQYF
cdr3_nt: TGTGCCAGCAGCTTATCGGGACACCCGCAAGAGACCCAGTACTTC
clone_size: -
d_call: -
j_call: TRBJ2-5
v_call: TRBV11-2

cdr3_aa: CASSKFGGTSNQPQHF
cdr3_nt: TGTGCCAGCAGCAAATTTGGGGGGACTAGCAATCAGCCCCAGCATTTT
clone_size: -
d_call: -
j_call: TRBJ1-5
v_call: TRBV21-1

cdr3_aa: CAWSKREKNTEAFF
cdr3_nt: TGTGCCTGGTCCAAGAGGGAGAAGAACACTGAAGCTTTCTTT
clone_size: -
d_call: -
j_call: TRBJ1-1
v_call: TRBV30

cdr3_aa: CASSQKETQYF
cdr3_nt: TGTGCCAGCAGCCAGAAAGAGACCCAGTACTTC
clone_size: -
d_call: -
j_call: TRBJ2-5
v_call: TRBV12-3/TRBV12-4

cdr3_aa: CASSGGQGIYGYTF
cdr3_nt: TGCGCCAGCAGCGGGGGACAGGGAATTTATGGCTACACCTTC
clone_size: -
d_call: TRBD1
j_call: TRBJ1-2
v_call: TRBV5-1

cdr3_aa: CASSDRGMDEKLFF
cdr3_nt: TGTGCCAGCAGTGACCGGGGAATGGATGAAAAACTGTTTTTT
clone_size: -
d_call: -
j_call: TRBJ1-4
v_call: TRBV6-1

cdr3_aa: CASSWGVAEKLFF
cdr3_nt: TGTGCCAGCAGTTGGGGGGTGGCTGAAAAACTGTTTTTT
clone_size: -
d_call: -
j_call: TRBJ1-4
v_call: TRBV28

cdr3_aa: CASTPLAGGNTGELFF
cdr3_nt: TGTGCCAGTACCCCGCTAGCAGGGGGCAACACCGGGGAGCTGTTTTTT
clone_size: -
d_call: TRBD1
j_call: TRBJ2-2
v_call: TRBV19

cdr3_aa: CSADINTEAFF
cdr3_nt: TGCAGTGCTGACATCAACACTGAAGCTTTCTTT
clone_size: few
d_call: -
j_call: TRBJ1-1
v_call: TRBV20-1

cdr3_aa: CASSIRTGAGNTIYF
cdr3_nt: TGTGCCAGCAGTATCCGGACAGGGGCGGGAAACACCATATATTTT
clone_size: -
d_call: TRBD1
j_call: TRBJ1-3
v_call: TRBV6-5

cdr3_aa: CATSRPQERRNGYTF
cdr3_nt: TGTGCCACCAGCAGACCACAGGAGAGACGGAATGGCTACACCTTC
clone_size: many
d_call: -
j_call: TRBJ1-2
v_call: TRBV15

cdr3_aa: CASCPNFGNQPQHF
cdr3_nt: TGTGCCTCCTGCCCTAACTTTGGCAATCAGCCCCAGCATTTT
clone_size: -
d_call: -
j_call: TRBJ1-5
v_call: TRBV19

cdr3_aa: CASSVAPYNTGELFF
cdr3_nt: TGTGCCAGCAGCGTAGCCCCTTATAACACCGGGGAGCTGTTTTTT
clone_size: -
d_call: -
j_call: TRBJ2-2
v_call: TRBV9

cdr3_aa: CASTRSGAAPVEYF
cdr3_nt: TGTGCCAGCACACGTAGCGGGGCGGCCCCCGTGGAGTACTTC
clone_size: -
d_call: TRBD2
j_call: TRBJ2-5
v_call: TRBV5-4

cdr3_aa: CASSSYRDSGTQYF
cdr3_nt: TGTGCCAGCAGTTCGTATCGGGACAGCGGGACCCAGTACTTC
clone_size: -
d_call: TRBD1
j_call: TRBJ2-5
v_call: TRBV6-5

cdr3_aa: CASGGGQGEYGYTF
cdr3_nt: TGTGCTAGTGGTGGGGGACAGGGAGAGTATGGCTACACCTTC
clone_size: -
d_call: TRBD1
j_call: TRBJ1-2
v_call: TRBV12-5

cdr3_aa: CATTPGRGTEAFF
cdr3_nt: TGTGCCACCACGCCTGGGAGGGGTACTGAAGCTTTCTTT
clone_size: -
d_call: -
j_call: TRBJ1-1
v_call: TRBV2

cdr3_aa: CASSLLAELHSPLHF
cdr3_nt: TGTGCCAGCAGCTTGTTAGCGGAGCTGCATTCACCCCTCCACTTT
clone_size: -
d_call: -
j_call: TRBJ1-6
v_call: TRBV5-5

cdr3_aa: CASSRTSGDYGYTF
cdr3_nt: TGTGCCAGCAGCCGGACTTCTGGGGACTATGGCTACACCTTC
clone_size: few
d_call: -
j_call: TRBJ1-2
v_call: TRBV7-9

cdr3_aa: CASSLWGTGGYTF
cdr3_nt: TGTGCCAGCAGTTTATGGGGTACAGGGGGCTACACCTTC
clone_size: -
d_call: -
j_call: TRBJ1-2
v_call: TRBV28

cdr3_aa: CASRNGGSTDTQYF
cdr3_nt: TGTGCCAGTAGGAACGGGGGGAGCACAGATACGCAGTATTTT
clone_size: -
d_call: TRBD2
j_call: TRBJ2-3
v_call: TRBV19

cdr3_aa: CASSVGDSVQYF
cdr3_nt: TGTGCCAGCAGCGTAGGGGACAGTGTGCAGTATTTT
clone_size: -
d_call: TRBD1
j_call: TRBJ2-3
v_call: TRBV9

cdr3_aa: CASMVAGGLNTGELFF
cdr3_nt: TGTGCCAGTATGGTAGCGGGGGGCCTGAACACCGGGGAGCTGTTTTTT
clone_size: -
d_call: TRBD2
j_call: TRBJ2-2
v_call: TRBV19

cdr3_aa: CASSLSRDRYNEQFF
cdr3_nt: TGTGCCAGCAGCTTGTCCCGGGACAGATACAATGAGCAGTTCTTC
clone_size: -
d_call: TRBD1
j_call: TRBJ2-1
v_call: TRBV5-4

cdr3_aa: CASTPLAVTGELFF
cdr3_nt: TGTGCCAGCACCCCTCTGGCGGTCACCGGGGAGCTGTTTTTT
clone_size: -
d_call: -
j_call: TRBJ2-2
v_call: TRBV7-2

cdr3_aa: CASSPTRSRLREQYF
cdr3_nt: TGTGCCAGCAGCCCCACTCGATCTCGGCTGCGGGAGCAGTACTTC
clone_size: -
d_call: -
j_call: TRBJ2-7
v_call: TRBV6-2/TRBV6-3

cdr3_aa: CASGTGDFSGNTIYF
cdr3_nt: TGTGCCAGCGGAACAGGGGACTTCTCTGGAAACACCATATATTTT
clone_size: -
d_call: TRBD1
j_call: TRBJ1-3
v_call: TRBV11-2

cdr3_aa: CASSLTGSGANVLTF
cdr3_nt: TGTGCCAGTAGTTTGACAGGTTCTGGGGCCAACGTCCTGACTTTC
clone_size: -
d_call: -
j_call: TRBJ2-6
v_call: TRBV19

cdr3_aa: CASSVGTVDQPQHF
cdr3_nt: TGTGCCAGCAGCGTAGGGACAGTAGACCAGCCCCAGCATTTT
clone_size: -
d_call: TRBD1
j_call: TRBJ1-5
v_call: TRBV2

cdr3_aa: CSVPLSYNEQFF
cdr3_nt: TGCAGCGTCCCCCTCTCCTACAATGAGCAGTTCTTC
clone_size: -
d_call: -
j_call: TRBJ2-1
v_call: TRBV29-1

cdr3_aa: CASSVGGVGTYEQYF
cdr3_nt: TGTGCCAGCAGCGTGGGCGGGGTCGGCACCTACGAGCAGTACTTC
clone_size: -
d_call: -
j_call: TRBJ2-7
v_call: TRBV9

cdr3_aa: CASSSVDRVGEQYF
cdr3_nt: TGTGCCAGTAGTTCTGTCGACAGGGTCGGCGAGCAGTACTTC
clone_size: -
d_call: TRBD1
j_call: TRBJ2-7
v_call: TRBV19

cdr3_aa: CASSLLTSNYGYTF
cdr3_nt: TGTGCCAGCAGCTTACTAACCTCTAACTATGGCTACACCTTC
clone_size: few
d_call: -
j_call: TRBJ1-2
v_call: TRBV7-9

cdr3_aa: CASSYHYNEKLFF
cdr3_nt: TGTGCCAGCAGTTACCACTATAATGAAAAACTGTTTTTT
clone_size: -
d_call: -
j_call: TRBJ1-4
v_call: TRBV6-6

cdr3_aa: CASSFRGGTEAFF
cdr3_nt: TGTGCCAGCAGCTTCCGCGGAGGGACTGAAGCTTTCTTT
clone_size: -
d_call: -
j_call: TRBJ1-1
v_call: TRBV7-2

cdr3_aa: CASSMGTGEAFF
cdr3_nt: TGTGCCAGTAGTATGGGGACAGGGGAAGCTTTCTTT
clone_size: -
d_call: TRBD1
j_call: TRBJ1-1
v_call: TRBV19

cdr3_aa: CSVGLAGGQVETQYF
cdr3_nt: TGCAGCGTTGGACTAGCGGGGGGGCAGGTGGAGACCCAGTACTTC
clone_size: -
d_call: TRBD2
j_call: TRBJ2-5
v_call: TRBV29-1

cdr3_aa: CASSESDGNSPLHF
cdr3_nt: TGTGCCAGCAGTGAAAGTGACGGGAATTCACCCCTCCACTTT
clone_size: few
d_call: -
j_call: TRBJ1-6
v_call: TRBV6-1

cdr3_aa: CASRQALILNTEAFF
cdr3_nt: TGCGCCAGCAGACAGGCCTTAATTTTGAACACTGAAGCTTTCTTT
clone_size: once
d_call: -
j_call: TRBJ1-1
v_call: TRBV10-2

cdr3_aa: CASSETAFGTISYEQYF
cdr3_nt: TGTGCCAGCAGTGAAACAGCGTTTGGGACTATCTCCTACGAGCAGTACTTC
clone_size: -
d_call: TRBD2
j_call: TRBJ2-7
v_call: TRBV6-1

cdr3_aa: CASSRGHLRDSPLHF
cdr3_nt: TGTGCCAGCTCCCGAGGACACCTTAGGGATTCACCCCTCCACTTT
clone_size: many
d_call: -
j_call: TRBJ1-6
v_call: TRBV18

cdr3_aa: CATSDPGTGGDEQYF
cdr3_nt: TGTGCCACCAGTGATCCCGGTACAGGGGGCGACGAGCAGTACTTC
clone_size: -
d_call: TRBD1
j_call: TRBJ2-7
v_call: TRBV24-1

cdr3_aa: CASSPNSGGGNTIYF
cdr3_nt: TGTGCCAGCAGCCCAAACTCAGGGGGTGGAAACACCATATATTTT
clone_size: -
d_call: TRBD1
j_call: TRBJ1-3
v_call: TRBV7-2